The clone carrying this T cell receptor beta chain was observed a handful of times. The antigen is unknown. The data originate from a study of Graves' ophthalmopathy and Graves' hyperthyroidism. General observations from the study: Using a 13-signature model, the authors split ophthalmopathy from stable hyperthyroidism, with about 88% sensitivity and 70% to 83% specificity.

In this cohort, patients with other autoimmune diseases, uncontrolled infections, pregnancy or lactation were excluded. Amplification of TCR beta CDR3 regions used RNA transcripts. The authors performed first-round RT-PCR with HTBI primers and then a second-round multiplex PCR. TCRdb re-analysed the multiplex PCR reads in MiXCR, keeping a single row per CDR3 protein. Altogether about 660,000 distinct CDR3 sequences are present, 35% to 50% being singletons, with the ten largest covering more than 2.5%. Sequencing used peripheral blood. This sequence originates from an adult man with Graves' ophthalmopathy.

In DNA form, the CDR3 reads TGTGCCAGCAGCTTTCTATCGCGGGGCGACGAGCAGTACTTC. It translates to CASSFLSRGDEQYF. The chain links TRBV11-2 to TRBJ2-7; tentatively, D is TRBD2 (6 bases). CDR1 is SGHAT, CDR2 FQNNGV, per germline. Trimming pared 3 bases from V and 5 bases from J, leaving 14 bases between. This CDR3 is 14 amino acids long.